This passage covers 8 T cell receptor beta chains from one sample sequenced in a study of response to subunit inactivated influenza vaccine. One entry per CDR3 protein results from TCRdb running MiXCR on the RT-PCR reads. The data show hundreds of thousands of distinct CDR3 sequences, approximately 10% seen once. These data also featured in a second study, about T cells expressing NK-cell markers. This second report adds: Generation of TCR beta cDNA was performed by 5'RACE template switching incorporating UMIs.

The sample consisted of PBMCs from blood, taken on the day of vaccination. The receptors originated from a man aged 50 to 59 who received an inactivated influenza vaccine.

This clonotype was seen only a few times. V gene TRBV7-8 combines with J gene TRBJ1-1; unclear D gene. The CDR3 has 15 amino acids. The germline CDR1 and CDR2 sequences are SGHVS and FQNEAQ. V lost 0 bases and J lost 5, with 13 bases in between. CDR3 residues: CASSLAQRGPTEAFF. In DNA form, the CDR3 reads TGTGCCAGCAGCTTAGCTCAGCGCGGACCGACTGAAGCTTTCTTT. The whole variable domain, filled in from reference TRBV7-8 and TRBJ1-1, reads GAGVSQSPRYKVAKRGQDVALRCDPISGHVSLFWYQQALGQGPEFLTYFQNEAQLDKSGLPSDRFFAERPEGSVSTLKIQRTQQEDSAVYLCASSLAQRGPTEAFFGQGTRLTVV.

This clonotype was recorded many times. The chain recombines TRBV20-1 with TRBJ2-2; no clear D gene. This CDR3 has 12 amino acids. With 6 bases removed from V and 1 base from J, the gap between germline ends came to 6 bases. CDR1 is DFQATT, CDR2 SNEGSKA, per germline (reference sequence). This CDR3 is CSARQNTGELFF. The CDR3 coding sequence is TGCAGTGCGCGACAGAACACCGGGGAGCTGTTTTTT.

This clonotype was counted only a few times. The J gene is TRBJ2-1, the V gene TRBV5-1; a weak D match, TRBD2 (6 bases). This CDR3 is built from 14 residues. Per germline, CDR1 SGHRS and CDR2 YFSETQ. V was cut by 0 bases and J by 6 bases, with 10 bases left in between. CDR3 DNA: TGCGCCAGCAGCTTGGATGCCGGGAGCAATGAGCAGTTCTTC. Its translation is CASSLDAGSNEQFF.

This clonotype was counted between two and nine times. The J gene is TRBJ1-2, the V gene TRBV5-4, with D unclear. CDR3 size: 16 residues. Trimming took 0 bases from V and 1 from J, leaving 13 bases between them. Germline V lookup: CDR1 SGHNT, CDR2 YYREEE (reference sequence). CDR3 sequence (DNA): TGTGCCAGCAGCTTGGGCCCCATGGAGGTTAACTATGGCTACACCTTC. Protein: CASSLGPMEVNYGYTF.

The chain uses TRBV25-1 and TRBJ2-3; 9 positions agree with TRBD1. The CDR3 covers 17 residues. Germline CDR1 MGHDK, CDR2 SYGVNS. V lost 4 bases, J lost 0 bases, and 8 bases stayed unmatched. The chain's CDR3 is CASSGYRGQGSTDTQYF. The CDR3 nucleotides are TGTGCCAGCAGTGGATACAGGGGGCAGGGGAGCACAGATACGCAGTATTTT.

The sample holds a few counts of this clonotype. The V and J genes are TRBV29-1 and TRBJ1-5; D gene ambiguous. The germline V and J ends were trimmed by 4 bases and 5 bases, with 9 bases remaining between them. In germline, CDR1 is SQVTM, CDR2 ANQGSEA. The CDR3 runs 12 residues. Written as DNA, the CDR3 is TGCAGCGTTGCTGATCCAGATCAGCCCCAGCATTTT. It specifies CSVADPDQPQHF.

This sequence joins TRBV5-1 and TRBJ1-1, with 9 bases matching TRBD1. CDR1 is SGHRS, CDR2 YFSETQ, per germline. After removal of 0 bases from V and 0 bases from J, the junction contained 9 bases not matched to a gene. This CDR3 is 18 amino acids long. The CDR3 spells CASSLAGQGLYMNTEAFF. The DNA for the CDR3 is TGCGCCAGCAGCTTGGCGGGACAGGGCCTCTACATGAACACTGAAGCTTTCTTT.

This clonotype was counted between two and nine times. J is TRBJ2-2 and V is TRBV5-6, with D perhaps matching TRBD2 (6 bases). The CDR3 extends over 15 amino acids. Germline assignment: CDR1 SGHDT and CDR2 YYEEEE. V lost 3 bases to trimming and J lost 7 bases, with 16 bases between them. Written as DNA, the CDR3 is TGTGCCAGCAGCTGGACTTCGGGGGAGAACGGGGAGCTGTTTTTT. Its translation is CASSWTSGENGELFF.